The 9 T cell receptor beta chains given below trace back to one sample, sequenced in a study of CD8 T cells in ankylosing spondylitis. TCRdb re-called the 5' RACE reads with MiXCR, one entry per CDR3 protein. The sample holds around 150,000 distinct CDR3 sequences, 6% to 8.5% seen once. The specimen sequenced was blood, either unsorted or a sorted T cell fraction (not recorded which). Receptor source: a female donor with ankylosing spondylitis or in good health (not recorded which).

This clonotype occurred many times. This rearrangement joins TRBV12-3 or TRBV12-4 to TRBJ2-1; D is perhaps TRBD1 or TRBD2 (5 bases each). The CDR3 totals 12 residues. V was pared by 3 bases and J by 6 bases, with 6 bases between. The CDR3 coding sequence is TGTGCCAGCAGTTTTGGGGGCAATGAGCAGTTCTTC. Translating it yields CASSFGGNEQFF.

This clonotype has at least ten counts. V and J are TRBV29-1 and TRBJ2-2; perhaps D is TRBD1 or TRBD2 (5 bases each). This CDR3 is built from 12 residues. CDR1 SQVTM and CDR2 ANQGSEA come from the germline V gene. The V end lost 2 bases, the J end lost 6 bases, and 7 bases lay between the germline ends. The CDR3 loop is CSVERDAGELFF. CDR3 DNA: TGCAGCGTTGAAAGGGACGCCGGGGAGCTGTTTTTT.

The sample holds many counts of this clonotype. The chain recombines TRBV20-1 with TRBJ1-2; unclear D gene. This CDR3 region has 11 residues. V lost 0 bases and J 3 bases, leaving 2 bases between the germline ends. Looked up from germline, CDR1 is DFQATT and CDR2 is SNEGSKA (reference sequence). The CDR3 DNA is TGCAGTGCTAGAGAATACTATGGCTACACCTTC. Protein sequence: CSAREYYGYTF.

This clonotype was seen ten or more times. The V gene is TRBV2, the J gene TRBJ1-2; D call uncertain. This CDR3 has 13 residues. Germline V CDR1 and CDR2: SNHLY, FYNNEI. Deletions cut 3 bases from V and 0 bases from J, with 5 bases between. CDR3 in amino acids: CASSDLPNYGYTF. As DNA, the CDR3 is TGTGCCAGCAGTGATTTGCCTAACTATGGCTACACCTTC.

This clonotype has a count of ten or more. The CDR3 coding sequence is TGCAGTGCTAGACGGGGCGGTGAAAAACTGTTTTTT. Translating it yields CSARRGGEKLFF. J is TRBJ1-4 and V is TRBV20-1, with D maybe TRBD1 (5 bases). Trimming pared 2 bases from V and 7 bases from J, leaving 8 bases between. CDR1 is DFQATT and CDR2 is SNEGSKA in the germline V gene (reference sequence). The CDR3 is made up of 12 amino acids.

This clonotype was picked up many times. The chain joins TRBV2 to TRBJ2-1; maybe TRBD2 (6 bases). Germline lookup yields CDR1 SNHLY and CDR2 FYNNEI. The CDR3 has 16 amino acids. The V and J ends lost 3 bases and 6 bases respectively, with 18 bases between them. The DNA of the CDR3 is TGTGCCAGCAGTGAGGGGACTCCGAACCGAGGCAATGAGCAGTTCTTC. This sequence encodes CASSEGTPNRGNEQFF.

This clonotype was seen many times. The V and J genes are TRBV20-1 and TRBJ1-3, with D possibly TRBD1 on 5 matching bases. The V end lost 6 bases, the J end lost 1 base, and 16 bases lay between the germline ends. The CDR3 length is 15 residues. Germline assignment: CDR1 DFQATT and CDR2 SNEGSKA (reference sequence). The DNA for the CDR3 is TGCAGTGCGCACTCGTCAGGGTTGTCTGGAAACACCATATATTTT. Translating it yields CSAHSSGLSGNTIYF.

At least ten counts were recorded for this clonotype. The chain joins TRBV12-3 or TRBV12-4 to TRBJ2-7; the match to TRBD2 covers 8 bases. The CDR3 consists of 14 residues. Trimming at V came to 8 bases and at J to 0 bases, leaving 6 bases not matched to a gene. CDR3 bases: TGTGCCAGCCGTCGGGAGGGGAGCTCCTACGAGCAGTACTTC. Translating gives CASRREGSSYEQYF.

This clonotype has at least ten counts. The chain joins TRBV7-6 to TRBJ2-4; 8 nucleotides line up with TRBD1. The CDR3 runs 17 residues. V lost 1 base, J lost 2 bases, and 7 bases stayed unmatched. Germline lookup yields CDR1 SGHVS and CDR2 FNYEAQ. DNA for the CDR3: TGTGCCAGCAGCTTAGGGGCAGGGGGCTCAACCAAAAACATTCAGTACTTC. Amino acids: CASSLGAGGSTKNIQYF.